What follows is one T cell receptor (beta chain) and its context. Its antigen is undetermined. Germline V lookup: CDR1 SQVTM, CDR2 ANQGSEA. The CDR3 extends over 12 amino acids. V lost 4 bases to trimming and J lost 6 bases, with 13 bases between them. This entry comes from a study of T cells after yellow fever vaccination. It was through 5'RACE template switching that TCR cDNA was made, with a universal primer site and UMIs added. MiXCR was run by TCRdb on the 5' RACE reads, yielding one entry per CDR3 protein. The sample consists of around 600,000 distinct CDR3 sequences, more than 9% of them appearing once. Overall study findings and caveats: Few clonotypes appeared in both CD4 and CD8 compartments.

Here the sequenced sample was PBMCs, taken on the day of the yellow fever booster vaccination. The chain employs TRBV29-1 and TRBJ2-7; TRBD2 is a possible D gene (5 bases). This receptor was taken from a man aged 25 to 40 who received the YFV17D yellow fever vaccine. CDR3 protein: CSVGGQSREQYF. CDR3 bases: TGCAGCGTTGGAGGGCAGTCCCGCGAGCAGTACTTC.